The T cell receptor beta chain under discussion was sequenced for a study of shared clonotypes between healthy human individuals. Study-level results: Compared with memory subsets, naive subsets generally had larger estimated richness.

The CDR3 is 17 amino acids. V lost 3 bases, J lost 2 bases, and 7 bases stayed unmatched. Looked up from germline, CDR1 is SGHTA and CDR2 is FQGNSA. Points on this clone: The antigen is unknown.

Produced via immunoSEQ multiplex PCR; TCRdb's table is partial and in-frame only. The table lists about 980,000 clones, about three quarters of them singletons. The sample was memory CD4+ T cells sorted from blood. Subset denoted: CD45RA-negative fraction. The TCR comes from a man in his late teens or twenties in good health. The chain couples TRBV7-2 to TRBJ2-7, with TRBD2 identical over 13 bases. CDR3 DNA: TGTGCCAGCAGCTTGGGACTAGCGGGAAGCCTAGCCTACGAGCAGTACTTC. Its protein is CASSLGLAGSLAYEQYF.